Listed below are T cell receptor beta chains from one sample, sequenced in a study of technical replicates of blood from four donors. Here immunoSEQ multiplex PCR was the method, and the copy in TCRdb shows in-frame clones only, minus some. The table lists about 70,000 clones, around 97% of them singletons. The sequenced sample was T cells isolated from PBMCs. The receptors originated from a human donor in good health. CDR3s include the opening cysteine and the closing phenylalanine or tryptophan. The D gene is left open where the match is weak. The size of a clone is reported for some rows only, either as once, few or many, or as a class for expanded clones.

clone size	V gene	D gene	J gene	CDR3 DNA	CDR3 protein
NA	TRBV4-1	TRBD1	TRBJ2-7	TGCGCCAGCAGCCAAGAAGGCCAGGGGGTGTGGTACTTC	CASSQEGQGVWYF
NA	TRBV29-1	TRBD1	TRBJ2-3	TGCAGCGTTGGGGGACAGGGGGTCGATACGCAGTATTTT	CSVGGQGVDTQYF
NA	TRBV11-2	NA	TRBJ1-2	TGTGCCAGCAGCTTAGATCCAGGTGGGCCAGCTAATGGCTACACCTTC	CASSLDPGGPANGYTF
NA	TRBV4-1	NA	TRBJ2-7	TGCGCCAGCAGCCAAGAAGGCGGCTCCTCCTACGAGCAGTACTTC	CASSQEGGSSYEQYF
NA	TRBV11-2	TRBD1	TRBJ2-7	TGTGCCAGCAGCCCCTCAGGGACAGGCTCCTACGAGCAGTACTTC	CASSPSGTGSYEQYF
NA	TRBV30	TRBD1	TRBJ2-3	TGTGCCTGGGAGGCAGGGGGCATCACAGATACGCAGTATTTT	CAWEAGGITDTQYF
NA	TRBV27	TRBD1	TRBJ2-3	TGTGCCAGCCGGACAGGGGGATCGTTGGATACGCAGTATTTT	CASRTGGSLDTQYF
NA	TRBV2	NA	TRBJ2-3	TGTGCCAGCACAAGAGAGACTAGCACAGATACGCAGTATTTT	CASTRETSTDTQYF
NA	TRBV6-5	NA	TRBJ1-1	TGTGCCAGCAGTTACCGATGGTCCATCGGCACTGAAGCTTTCTTT	CASSYRWSIGTEAFF
NA	TRBV27	TRBD2	TRBJ2-7	TGTGCCAGCAGTCCTCACCTGAGGCCACTAGCGGGAGTCTACGAGCAGTACTTC	CASSPHLRPLAGVYEQYF
NA	TRBV7-3	NA	TRBJ2-1	TGTGCCAGCAGCACGACTGAGGAGCAGTTCTTC	CASSTTEEQFF
once	TRBV14	NA	TRBJ2-1	TGTGCCAGCAGTCCCCTCGACAGGTCCCCCCAATTTGAGCAGTTCTTC	CASSPLDRSPQFEQFF
NA	TRBV6-5	NA	TRBJ1-2	TGTGCCAGCAGTAAAGGGAAACCGGGAGACTATGGCTACACCTTC	CASSKGKPGDYGYTF
NA	TRBV25-1	TRBD1	TRBJ1-2	TGTGCCAGCAGTGAATCCGACAGGGTCTATGGCTACACCTTC	CASSESDRVYGYTF
NA	TRBV5-4	NA	TRBJ2-5	TGTGCCAGCAGCTTGTTCGGGGAGTGGGAGACCCAGTACTTC	CASSLFGEWETQYF
NA	TRBV4-2	NA	TRBJ1-2	TGTGCCAGCAGCCAAGTCTGGTCCGAGAAAACTAACTATGGCTACACCTTC	CASSQVWSEKTNYGYTF
NA	TRBV27	NA	TRBJ2-7	TGTGCCAGCAGTTTCGGGCAGGGAACCTACGAGCAGTACTTC	CASSFGQGTYEQYF
NA	TRBV5-1	TRBD2	TRBJ2-7	TGCGCCAGCAGCTTGGGCTCTGGGGCTAGCGGGAGAAGGGTTGACGAGCAGTACTTC	CASSLGSGASGRRVDEQYF
NA	TRBV9	TRBD1	TRBJ2-5	TGTGCCAGCAGCGCGACAGGGAACCAAGAGACCCAGTACTTC	CASSATGNQETQYF
NA	TRBV10-3	TRBD1	TRBJ2-1	TGTGCCATCAGTGAGTCGTTACAGGGGGCATATGAGCAGTTCTTC	CAISESLQGAYEQFF
NA	TRBV4-1	NA	TRBJ2-2	TGCGCCAGCAGGTTTTTAGCGGAGTTAAACACCGGGGAGCTGTTTTTT	CASRFLAELNTGELFF
NA	TRBV14	NA	TRBJ2-7	TGTGCCAGCAGCGTACAGGGCTACGAGCAGTACTTC	CASSVQGYEQYF
NA	TRBV29-1	TRBD1	TRBJ2-7	TGCAGCTGCCGGGACAGCTCCTACGAGCAGTACTTC	CSCRDSSYEQYF
NA	TRBV30	NA	TRBJ1-2	TGTGCCTGGAGCTATCCCACACACCCCACTAGTCCTAACTATGGCTACACCTTC	CAWSYPTHPTSPNYGYTF
NA	TRBV18	TRBD2	TRBJ2-7	TGTGCCAGCTCACCAGGGGCTAGCGGAACCTACGAGCAGTACTTC	CASSPGASGTYEQYF
NA	TRBV9	TRBD2	TRBJ2-1	TGTGCCAGCAGCGTGGCTAGCGGGGGTAATGAGCAGTTCTTC	CASSVASGGNEQFF
NA	TRBV6-6	NA	TRBJ1-1	TGTGCCAGCAGTCAGCAGGGGAACACTGAAGCTTTCTTT	CASSQQGNTEAFF
NA	TRBV29-1	NA	TRBJ1-5	TGCAGGATCTCGTCGTCCCAGGGAAAAATATGTCAGCCCCAGCATTTT	CRISSSQGKICQPQHF
NA	TRBV27	TRBD2	TRBJ2-1	TGTGCCAGCGGGGGGGATGGTAGCTCCTACAATGAGCAGTTCTTC	CASGGDGSSYNEQFF
NA	TRBV30	NA	TRBJ1-1	TGTGCCTGGAGTGCACAGGCCAACACTGAAGCTTTCTTT	CAWSAQANTEAFF
NA	TRBV5-5	NA	TRBJ2-7	TGTGCCAGCAGCTTGGCCAGCGGGCTCTCCTACGAGCAGTACTTC	CASSLASGLSYEQYF
NA	TRBV4-1	NA	TRBJ1-1	TGCGCCAGCAGCCAAGGGAGAGGAGGGTTCACTGAAGCTTTCTTT	CASSQGRGGFTEAFF
NA	TRBV9	TRBD2	TRBJ2-1	TGTGCCAGCAGCGTAGGAACTAGCGCCTTATACAATGAGCAGTTCTTC	CASSVGTSALYNEQFF
NA	TRBV4-1	NA	TRBJ1-2	TGCGCCAGCAGCTCCGGCGGATGGCAGCGAAGCTATGGCTACACCTTC	CASSSGGWQRSYGYTF
once	TRBV28	NA	TRBJ2-2	TGTGCCAGCAGTTCAACGGACGGGAGCGAGGAGCTGTTTTTT	CASSSTDGSEELFF
NA	TRBV6-5	TRBD2	TRBJ2-7	TGTGCCAGCAGACGGGGAGGGTCCTACGAGCAGTACTTC	CASRRGGSYEQYF
NA	TRBV21-1	NA	TRBJ2-7	TGTGCCAGCGGCAGACAGGGTTACGAGCAGTACTTC	CASGRQGYEQYF